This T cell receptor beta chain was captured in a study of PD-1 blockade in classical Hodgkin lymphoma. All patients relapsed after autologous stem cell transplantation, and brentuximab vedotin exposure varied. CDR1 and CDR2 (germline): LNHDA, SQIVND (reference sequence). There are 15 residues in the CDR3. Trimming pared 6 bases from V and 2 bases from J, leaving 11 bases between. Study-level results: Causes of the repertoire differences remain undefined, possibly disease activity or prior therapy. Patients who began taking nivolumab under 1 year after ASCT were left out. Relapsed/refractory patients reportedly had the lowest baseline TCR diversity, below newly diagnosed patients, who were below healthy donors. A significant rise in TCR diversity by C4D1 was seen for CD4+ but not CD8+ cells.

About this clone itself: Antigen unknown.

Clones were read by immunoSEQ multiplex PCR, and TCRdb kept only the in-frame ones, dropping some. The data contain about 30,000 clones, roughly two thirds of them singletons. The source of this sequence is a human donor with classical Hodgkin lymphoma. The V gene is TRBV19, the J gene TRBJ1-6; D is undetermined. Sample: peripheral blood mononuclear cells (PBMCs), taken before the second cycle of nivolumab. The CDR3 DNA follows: TGTGCCAGTAGGGCCACGCTGGCCTATAATTCACCCCTCCACTTT. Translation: CASRATLAYNSPLHF. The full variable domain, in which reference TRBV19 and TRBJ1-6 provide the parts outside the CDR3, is DGGITQSPKYLFRKEGQNVTLSCEQNLNHDAMYWYRQDPGQGLRLIYYSQIVNDFQKGDIAEGYSVSREKKESFPLTVTSAQKNPTAFYLCASRATLAYNSPLHFGNGTRLTVT.